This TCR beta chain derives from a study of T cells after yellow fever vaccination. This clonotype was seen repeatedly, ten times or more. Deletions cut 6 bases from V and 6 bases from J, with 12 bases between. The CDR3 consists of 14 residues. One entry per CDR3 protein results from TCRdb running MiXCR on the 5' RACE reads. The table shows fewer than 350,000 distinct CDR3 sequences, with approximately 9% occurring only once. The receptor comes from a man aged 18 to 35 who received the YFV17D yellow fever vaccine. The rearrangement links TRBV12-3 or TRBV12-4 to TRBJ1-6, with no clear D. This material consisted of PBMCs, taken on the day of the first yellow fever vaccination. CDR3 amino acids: CASSPWAINSPLHF. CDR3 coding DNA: TGTGCCAGCAGCCCCTGGGCGATTAATTCACCCCTCCACTTT.